A selection of T cell receptor beta chains follows, all from one sample in a study of T cells after yellow fever vaccination. TCRdb fed the 5' RACE reads into MiXCR, producing one record per CDR3 protein. Of roughly 310,000 distinct CDR3 sequences in the sample, 8.5% to 9% were seen once. This specimen was PBMCs, taken on the day of the first yellow fever vaccination. The receptors were gathered from a man aged 18-30 years who received the YFV17D yellow fever vaccine. Both conserved end residues are part of each CDR3. A D gene is named only where the DNA matches it firmly.

v_gene	j_gene	d_gene	CDR3aa
TRBV5-6	TRBJ2-1	.	CASSLVTVLREQFF
TRBV4-1	TRBJ1-1	TRBD1	CASSQDSTGTGTVRVF
TRBV4-1	TRBJ1-4	.	CASSQRGLGKLFF
TRBV4-1	TRBJ2-5	TRBD2	CASSYGLAGGRSQETQYF
TRBV6-5	TRBJ1-2	.	CASKPPNYGYTF
TRBV7-6	TRBJ2-2	.	CASTAMEYTGELFF
TRBV6-1	TRBJ1-4	.	CASSAIWTTPEKLFF
TRBV7-6	TRBJ1-2	TRBD1	CASSPGQLNYGYTF
TRBV5-1	TRBJ1-1	.	CASSSQGNEGTEAFF
TRBV12-3/TRBV12-4	TRBJ1-2	TRBD1	CASSEDRTGANYGYTF
TRBV7-9	TRBJ2-4	.	CATSGTENIQYF
TRBV5-1	TRBJ2-1	.	CASSPRGTRRYEQFF
TRBV12-3/TRBV12-4	TRBJ1-5	.	CASSLHRNQPQHF
TRBV18	TRBJ2-2	TRBD2	CASTIYSGAGELFF
TRBV6-1	TRBJ1-6	TRBD1	CASSQIQGSPLHF
TRBV5-4	TRBJ2-5	.	CASSLVGVKQETQYF
TRBV18	TRBJ1-1	TRBD1	CASSRGTDNTEAFF
TRBV20-1	TRBJ1-6	.	CSAPYQNSYNSPLHF
TRBV5-1	TRBJ2-2	TRBD2	CASVPVGASGQPITGELFF
TRBV6-2/TRBV6-3	TRBJ2-1	.	CASRPRDNYNEQFF
TRBV4-1	TRBJ1-1	.	CASSQDGLETEAFF
TRBV14	TRBJ1-1	.	CASSYVTAGTEAFF
TRBV15	TRBJ2-4	TRBD2	CATSRDQASGDQYF
TRBV7-9	TRBJ2-3	.	CASSLMGLHSPTDTQYF
TRBV4-3	TRBJ1-3	.	CASSQDRDLSGNTIYF
TRBV24-1	TRBJ1-5	TRBD1	CATSDLGTGGNQPQHF
TRBV5-4	TRBJ1-6	TRBD1	CASSQDRGISPLHF
TRBV29-1	TRBJ1-1	TRBD1	CSVAGTGGGAFF
TRBV18	TRBJ2-5	.	CASSRDQAETQYF